This T cell receptor (beta chain) was observed in a study of shared clonotypes between healthy human individuals. At the level of the study: For every donor, three CD4 naive, three CD4 memory, two CD8 naive and one CD8 memory plates were used. General observations from the study: The four-donor shared clonotypes exceeded non-shared clonotypes in generation probability, with non-shared ones scoring lower. Specimens sampled were limited to blood, with tissue repertoires likely differing.

This clone showed up just a few times. What it recognizes is unknown. The germline V gene encodes CDR1 MGHDK and CDR2 SYGVNS. The CDR3 has 15 residues. The ends were cut back, 4 bases at V and 6 bases at J, with 16 bases in the middle. Libraries were prepared by immunoSEQ multiplex PCR; TCRdb keeps only in-frame clonotypes and omits some of them. The profile covers about 1.1 million clones, with around 78% appearing a single time and 0.6% to 0.75% taken by the ten largest. The chain employs TRBV25-1 and TRBJ1-5; TRBD1 is a possible D gene (5 bases). The receptor was derived from a man in his late teens or twenties in good health. Some clones in this sample may be carry-over from other donors' samples. Sample: memory CD4+ T cells from PBMCs. The subset: CD45RA-negative fraction. CDR3: CASSGQDSGAQPQHF. CDR3 nucleotide sequence: TGTGCCAGCAGTGGACAAGACAGTGGGGCTCAGCCCCAGCATTTT.